This paragraph covers one T cell receptor beta chain sequence. Per the germline V gene, CDR1 is LNHDA and CDR2 is SQIVND (reference sequence). Trimming left V 7 bases short and J 4 bases short, with 13 bases between. The CDR3 covers 13 residues. This sample is drawn from a study of T cell changes during pregnancy in multiple sclerosis. Clones were sequenced by immunoSEQ multiplex PCR, and TCRdb holds only the in-frame ones, with some missing. In the table there are about 87,000 clones, 85% to 95% of which are singletons. This TCR was sampled from a female donor in good health, enrolled as a control in a pregnancy study. J is TRBJ1-2 and V is TRBV19; the D gene is possibly TRBD1 (5 bases). The specimen comprised peripheral blood, sampled in the third trimester of pregnancy. CDR3 in DNA: TGTGCCAGTACCGACCTGGGGGGCTATGGCTACACCTTC. Translation: CASTDLGGYGYTF.